The clone carrying this TCR beta chain has a handful of counts. Its matching antigen is unknown. The germline gives CDR1 LGHNA, CDR2 YSLEER. The V gene lost 1 base and the J gene lost 0 bases, with 16 bases spanning the gap. CDR3 length: 18 residues. The data stem from a study of T-cell reconstitution after alpha-beta-depleted transplantation in children. Study results and caveats: Surviving recipient T cells and thymic progenitors accounted for the high day-60 TCRbeta diversity observed in some patients. Reported findings indicate that, about two months after transplant, alpha-beta T cells came from several hundred expanded clones, which were derived from non-depleted graft cells.

The authors prepared the TCRbeta library with unique molecular identifiers. TCRdb passed the PCR reads through MiXCR, listing each CDR3 protein once. The table has about 500,000 distinct CDR3 sequences, approximately 10% seen once; the top ten hold approximately 15%. This chain joins TRBV4-3 and TRBJ2-1, with D perhaps TRBD1 (6 bases). The TCR originated in a female patient aged 2-9 years who had a stem cell transplant for aplastic anemia, so the T cells may come from the graft donor. The sample in question was PBMCs, mostly from graft donor cells, obtained 180 days after TCRalphabeta/CD19-depleted stem cell transplant. CDR3 loop: CASSQGTTGLNSYNEQFF. The DNA of the CDR3 is TGCGCCAGCAGCCAAGGAACGACAGGTCTTAACTCCTACAATGAGCAGTTCTTC.